Below are 28 T cell receptor beta chains sequenced from a single sample in a study of blood T cells in healthy people across ages. Together with a sample-barcoded 5' primer, a J-beta primer mix was included in a second PCR lasting about 7 to 11 cycles. MiXCR, applied by TCRdb to the 5' RACE reads, yields one record per CDR3 protein. Here the sample spans 780,000 or so distinct CDR3 sequences, 53% being singletons. The sequencing input was blood. The receptor source for this set is an elderly man in good health.

This clonotype is a singleton in its sample. The rearrangement uses TRBV11-1 and TRBJ2-2; no reliable D call. The CDR3 length is 14 residues. Germline lookup yields CDR1 SGHAT and CDR2 FQDESV (reference sequence). V lost 8 bases to trimming and J lost 4 bases, with 14 bases between them. This chain's CDR3 is CASQASLGTGELFF. The CDR3 DNA is TGTGCCAGCCAAGCGAGCTTGGGCACCGGGGAGCTGTTTTTT.

The chain combines TRBV3-1 with TRBJ2-5, with a weak D call TRBD1 (6 bases). The CDR3 extends over 17 amino acids. V lost 1 base and J 1 base, leaving 16 bases between the germline ends. From germline, CDR1 is LGHDT and CDR2 YNNKEL (reference sequence). The CDR3 sequence is CASSQATREGGQETQYF. CDR3 DNA: TGTGCCAGCAGCCAAGCCACCCGGGAAGGGGGCCAAGAGACCCAGTACTTC.

This rearrangement joins TRBV24-1 to TRBJ2-3, with no clear D. CDR1 is KGHDR, CDR2 SFDVKD, per germline. The CDR3 consists of 16 residues. Trimming took 3 bases from V and 0 from J, leaving 12 bases between them. The CDR3 DNA reads TGTGCCACCAGTGATGCCTCTGCGCCCAGCACAGATACGCAGTATTTT. Translating it yields CATSDASAPSTDTQYF.

This rearrangement joins TRBV10-3 to TRBJ1-2; D is uncertain. Trimming took off 2 bases at V and 7 bases at J, with 5 bases between the two ends. Germline V gene data show CDR1 as ENHRY and CDR2 as SYGVKD. The CDR3 consists of 11 residues. Here the CDR3 reads CAISEGLGYTF. Here the CDR3 DNA reads TGTGCCATCAGTGAGGGGCTTGGCTACACCTTC.

This clonotype was picked up one time. The chain recombines TRBV20-1 with TRBJ2-5, with 8 positions matching TRBD1. Trimming at V came to 0 bases and at J to 4 bases, leaving 4 bases not matched to a gene. The CDR3 has 14 amino acids. Germline V gene sequence: CDR1 DFQATT, CDR2 SNEGSKA (reference sequence). Here the CDR3 reads CSAREGTGRETQYF. The CDR3 DNA sequence: TGCAGTGCTAGAGAGGGGACAGGCCGAGAGACCCAGTACTTC.

This chain connects TRBV7-9 to TRBJ2-7, with 8 bases that match TRBD1. The CDR3 is 16 residues long. With 1 base clipped from V and 2 bases from J, the junction kept 7 bases outside the gene matches. CDR1 is SEHNR, CDR2 FQNEAQ, per germline (reference sequence). This chain's CDR3 is CASSLVGRGPPYEQYF. The CDR3, as DNA: TGTGCCAGCAGCTTAGTTGGCAGGGGGCCACCCTACGAGCAGTACTTC.

The chain couples TRBV6-1 to TRBJ2-4; possibly TRBD1 for D (6 bases). The CDR3 totals 17 residues. The germline V gene encodes CDR1 MNHNS and CDR2 SASEGT. The V end was cut by 7 bases, the J end by 3 bases, with 22 bases between. CDR3 nucleotides: TGTGCCAGCAACCCGGTGGGGGCTCCGAGAGACAAAAACATTCAGTACTTC. Its translation: CASNPVGAPRDKNIQYF.

The J gene is TRBJ2-2, the V gene TRBV10-2, with TRBD2 identical over 8 bases. The V gene's germline CDR1 is WSHSY and CDR2 SAAADI. Trimming removed 6 bases from V and 6 bases from J; junction bases left unmatched: 6. The CDR3 covers 14 residues. CDR3 loop: CASSIAGYAGELFF. For the CDR3, the DNA is TGCGCCAGCAGCATAGCGGGATACGCCGGGGAGCTGTTTTTT.

This chain joins TRBV5-5 and TRBJ2-7; perhaps TRBD1 as D (6 bases). The CDR3 covers 15 residues. Per germline, CDR1 SGHKS and CDR2 YYEKEE (reference sequence). Trimming pared 6 bases from V and 2 bases from J, leaving 18 bases between. CDR3 coding DNA: TGTGCCAGCATACCACAAGACAGGATTACCTACGAGCAGTACTTC. This sequence encodes CASIPQDRITYEQYF.

This clonotype was found a few times. This chain connects TRBV6-6 to TRBJ2-5; D unresolved. The V gene's germline CDR1 is MNHNY and CDR2 SVGAGI (reference sequence). The CDR3 length is 15 residues. The V and J ends lost 1 base and 3 bases respectively, with 12 bases between them. Here the CDR3 reads CASSYFAGLEETQYF. Here the CDR3 DNA reads TGTGCCAGCAGTTACTTCGCCGGGCTGGAAGAGACCCAGTACTTC.

This clonotype has a single count. This chain joins TRBV5-1 and TRBJ2-7, with D maybe TRBD2 (6 bases). The J call may not be correct, given that the DNA end is closer to TRBJ2-5. This CDR3 comprises 15 residues. From germline, CDR1 is SGHRS and CDR2 YFSETQ. In nucleotides, the CDR3 is TGCGCCAGCAGCTTGGGCTCCACTAGCAAAGAGACCCAGTACTTC. Amino acid sequence: CASSLGSTSKETQYF.

This clonotype has a single count. V gene TRBV5-1 combines with J gene TRBJ2-5; 7 nucleotides align to TRBD2. The CDR3 is made up of 15 amino acids. In germline, CDR1 is SGHRS, CDR2 YFSETQ. The J segment lost 1 base and the V segment lost 2 bases, leaving 5 bases of the junction unmatched. CDR3 nucleotides: TGCGCCAGCAGCTTTGGCGGGAGCGTCCAAGAGACCCAGTACTTC. Translation: CASSFGGSVQETQYF.

The DNA for the CDR3 is TGCAGTGCTCCCGGGACTAGCGGCTACAATGAGCAGTACTTC. Protein: CSAPGTSGYNEQYF. V and J are TRBV20-1 and TRBJ2-7; 11 bases match TRBD2. The CDR3 sequence is 14 residues long. Germline V CDR1 and CDR2: DFQATT, SNEGSKA (reference sequence). Unmatched junction bases numbered 10, after V lost 5 bases and J lost 7 bases.

This clonotype has just one count. The rearrangement links TRBV20-1 to TRBJ2-6; D is unclear. The V end was cut by 4 bases, the J end by 0 bases, with 10 bases between. The CDR3 runs 15 residues. Looked up from germline, CDR1 is DFQATT and CDR2 is SNEGSKA (reference sequence). The CDR3 sequence is CSAMGGHSGANVLTF. For the CDR3, the DNA is TGCAGTGCTATGGGCGGTCACTCTGGGGCCAACGTCCTGACTTTC.

The chain has TRBV20-1 and TRBJ2-4; D not resolved. The CDR3 has 12 residues. CDR1 DFQATT and CDR2 SNEGSKA come from the germline V gene (reference sequence). V lost 3 bases, J lost 6 bases, and 9 bases lay in between. CDR3 sequence reads: CSASMERNIQYF. The CDR3 region has the DNA TGCAGTGCTAGTATGGAACGAAACATTCAGTACTTC.

The chain couples TRBV15 to TRBJ2-7; D is unclear. The J call could be wrong; TRBJ2-4 is a better fit for the DNA end. The germline CDR1 and CDR2 sequences are LNHNV and YYDKDF (reference sequence). There are 18 residues in the CDR3. CDR3 nucleotides: TGTGCCACCAGCAGAGATCGAGGCCCAACTATAGCCAAAAACATTCAGTACTTC. It yields the protein CATSRDRGPTIAKNIQYF.

In this sample, this clonotype turned up a few times. V and J are TRBV6-2 or TRBV6-3 and TRBJ2-5; 9 nucleotides line up with TRBD2. The J call may be wrong; the DNA end is better matched by TRBJ2-7. CDR1 MNHEY and CDR2 SVGEGT come from the germline V gene. This CDR3 has 13 amino acids. The CDR3 loop is CASRRGGSYEQYF. The CDR3 nucleotides read TGTGCCAGCAGGCGGGGGGGGAGCTACGAGCAGTACTTC.

This clonotype has more than one count but fewer than ten. The chain links TRBV4-1 to TRBJ1-2, with 9 bases matching TRBD1. CDR3 length: 15 residues. Unmatched junction bases numbered 3, after V lost 0 bases and J lost 4 bases. CDR1 is MGHRA and CDR2 is YSYEKL in the germline V gene. The CDR3 reads CASSQDNRGLYGYTF. The CDR3 coding sequence is TGCGCCAGCAGCCAAGATAACAGGGGGCTCTATGGCTACACCTTC.

The gene calls are TRBV3-1 and TRBJ2-1; no clear D gene. V was cut by 5 bases and J by 9 bases, with 14 bases left in between. There are 13 residues in the CDR3. The V gene's germline CDR1 is LGHDT and CDR2 YNNKEL (reference sequence). CDR3 loop: CASSLGRSAEQFF. The CDR3 nucleotides read TGTGCCAGCAGCTTAGGACGGTCCGCTGAGCAGTTCTTC.

J is TRBJ2-1 and V is TRBV3-1; D might be TRBD2 (6 bases). Trimming stripped 0 bases from V and 9 bases from J, with 12 bases between. The CDR3 is 14 amino acids. Germline values: CDR1 LGHDT, CDR2 YNNKEL (reference sequence). In DNA form, the CDR3 reads TGTGCCAGCAGCCAAGATACGCGGGACGGTGAGCAGTTCTTC. This sequence encodes CASSQDTRDGEQFF.

The chain is built from TRBV5-1 and TRBJ2-7; TRBD1 agrees at 7 bases. The CDR3 runs to 15 residues. Germline CDR1 SGHRS, CDR2 YFSETQ. Trimming removed 3 bases from V and 0 bases from J; junction bases left unmatched: 6. Written as DNA, the CDR3 is TGCGCCAGCAGCTCTGGGGGACAGAGCTCCTACGAGCAGTACTTC. It yields the protein CASSSGGQSSYEQYF.

This clonotype was detected once. The rearrangement links TRBV20-1 to TRBJ2-1, with TRBD1 matching over 9 bases. The CDR3 is 13 amino acids. With 4 bases clipped from V and 4 bases from J, the junction kept 2 bases outside the gene matches. Germline CDR1 reads DFQATT; CDR2 reads SNEGSKA (reference sequence). The CDR3 bases are TGCAGTGCTAACGGACAGGGGTACAATGAGCAGTTCTTC. It translates to CSANGQGYNEQFF.

The J gene is TRBJ2-1, the V gene TRBV12-3 or TRBV12-4; 10 bases map to TRBD1. Trimming took 7 bases from V and 6 from J; bases not matched to a gene: 3. This CDR3 is built from 13 residues. The CDR3 DNA sequence: TGTGCCAGCAAATGGACAGGGGGCAATGAGCAGTTCTTC. Its translation is CASKWTGGNEQFF.

The genes are TRBV3-1 and TRBJ1-2; TRBD1 aligns across 7 bases. Germline-derived CDR1 and CDR2 are LGHDT and YNNKEL (reference sequence). The CDR3 length is 14 residues. V dropped 7 bases and J dropped 1; count of bases not matched to a gene: 6. CDR3 nucleotides: TGTGCCAGCACGTTACAGGGGTTTAACTATGGCTACACCTTC. Translation: CASTLQGFNYGYTF.

This chain joins TRBV20-1 and TRBJ2-4, with TRBD1 identical over 10 bases. The length of the CDR3 is 12 residues. The germline V gene has CDR1 DFQATT and CDR2 SNEGSKA (reference sequence). The V gene end was trimmed by 3 bases and the J gene end by 15 bases; junction bases not matched to a gene: 8. The CDR3 coding sequence is TGCAGTGCTAGCGACAGGGGGCGGGCGTCGTACTTC. Its protein is CSASDRGRASYF.

The genes are TRBV10-3 and TRBJ2-1, with 7 bases aligning to TRBD1. Looked up from germline, CDR1 is ENHRY and CDR2 is SYGVKD. The CDR3 spans 12 residues. The V segment lost 4 bases and the J segment 8 bases; nucleotides outside the gene matches: 2. CDR3 DNA: TGTGCCATCAGTGGACAGGGCTATGAGCAGTTCTTC. This encodes CAISGQGYEQFF.

V usage is TRBV20-1 and J usage is TRBJ1-6, with a tentative D call TRBD1 (6 bases). From germline, CDR1 is DFQATT and CDR2 SNEGSKA (reference sequence). The CDR3 loop spans 19 amino acids. Trimming left V 5 bases short and J 0 bases short, with 23 bases between. DNA of the CDR3: TGCAGTGCTGAGGGGGAACAGGCGACAGGTTACTCCTATAATTCACCCCTCCACTTT. It yields the protein CSAEGEQATGYSYNSPLHF.

Regarding this clonotype: A junction end diverges from the germline sequence, so it may reflect a read error. V is TRBV5-1 and J is TRBJ1-1, with D uncertain. CDR3 length equals 15 residues. Germline V gene sequence: CDR1 SGHRS, CDR2 YFSETQ. DNA of the CDR3: TGCGCCAGCAGCCTCCTAGGACGGATGAACACTGGAGCTTTCTTT. As protein: CASSLLGRMNTGAFF.